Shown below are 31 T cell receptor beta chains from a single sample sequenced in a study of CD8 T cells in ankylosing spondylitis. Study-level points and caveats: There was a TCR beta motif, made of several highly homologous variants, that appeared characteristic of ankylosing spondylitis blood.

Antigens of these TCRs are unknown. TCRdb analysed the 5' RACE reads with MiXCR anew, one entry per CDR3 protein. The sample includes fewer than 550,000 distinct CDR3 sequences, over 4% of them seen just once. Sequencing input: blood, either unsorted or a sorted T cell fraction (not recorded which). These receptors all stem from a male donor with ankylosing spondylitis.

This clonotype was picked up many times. The DNA for the CDR3 is TGTGCCAGCCGCGCTTCCGGGGGTCGTCGGGATACGCAGTATTTT. Protein product: CASRASGGRRDTQYF. J is TRBJ2-3 and V is TRBV6-1, with a weak D call TRBD2 (6 bases). CDR3 size: 15 residues. Germline CDR1 reads MNHNS; CDR2 reads SASEGT. With 8 bases removed from V and 6 bases from J, the gap between germline ends came to 21 bases.

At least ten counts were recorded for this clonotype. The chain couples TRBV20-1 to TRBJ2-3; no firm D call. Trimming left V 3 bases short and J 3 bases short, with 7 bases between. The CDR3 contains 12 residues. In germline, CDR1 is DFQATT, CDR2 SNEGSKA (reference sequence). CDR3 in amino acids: CSASPRTDTQYF. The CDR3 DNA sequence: TGCAGTGCTAGCCCCCGGACAGATACGCAGTATTTT.

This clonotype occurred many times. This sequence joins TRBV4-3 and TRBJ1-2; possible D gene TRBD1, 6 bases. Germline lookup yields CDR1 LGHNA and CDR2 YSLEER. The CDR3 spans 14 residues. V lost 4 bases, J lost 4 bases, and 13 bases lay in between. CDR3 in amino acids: CASSPTTDSYGYTF. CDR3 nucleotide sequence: TGCGCCAGCAGCCCCACCACGGACAGCTATGGCTACACCTTC.

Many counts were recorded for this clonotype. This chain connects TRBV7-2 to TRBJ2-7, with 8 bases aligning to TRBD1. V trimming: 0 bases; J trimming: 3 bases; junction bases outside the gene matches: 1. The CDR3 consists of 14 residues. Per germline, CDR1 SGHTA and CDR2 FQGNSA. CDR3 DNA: TGTGCCAGCAGCTTAGCAGGGACAGGCTACGAGCAGTACTTC. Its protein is CASSLAGTGYEQYF.

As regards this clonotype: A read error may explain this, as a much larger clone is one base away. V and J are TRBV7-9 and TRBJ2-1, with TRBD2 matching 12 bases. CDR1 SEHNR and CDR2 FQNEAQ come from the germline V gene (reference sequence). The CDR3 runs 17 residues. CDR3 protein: CASSLAAGTSGYNEHFF. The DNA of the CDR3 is TGTGCCAGCAGCTTAGCGGCGGGGACTAGCGGGTACAATGAGCATTTCTTC.

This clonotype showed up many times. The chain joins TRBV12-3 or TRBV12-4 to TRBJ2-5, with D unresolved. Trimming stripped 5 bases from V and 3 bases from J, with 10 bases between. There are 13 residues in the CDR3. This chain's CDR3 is CASSRSDKETQYF. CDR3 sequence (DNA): TGTGCCAGCAGTCGGTCCGACAAAGAGACCCAGTACTTC.

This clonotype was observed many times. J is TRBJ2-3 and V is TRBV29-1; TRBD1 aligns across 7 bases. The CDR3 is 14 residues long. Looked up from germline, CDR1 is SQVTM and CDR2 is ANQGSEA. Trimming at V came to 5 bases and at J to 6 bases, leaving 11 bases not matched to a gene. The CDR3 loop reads CSVSEGTVSDTQYF. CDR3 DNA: TGCAGCGTTAGTGAGGGGACAGTCTCGGATACGCAGTATTTT.

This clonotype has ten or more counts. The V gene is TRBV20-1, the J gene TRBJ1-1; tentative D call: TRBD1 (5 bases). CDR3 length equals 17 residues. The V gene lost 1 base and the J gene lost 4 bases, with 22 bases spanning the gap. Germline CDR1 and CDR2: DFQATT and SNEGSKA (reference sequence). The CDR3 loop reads CSARVDVGDEVFTEAFF. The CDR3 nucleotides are TGCAGTGCTAGAGTGGATGTGGGGGACGAGGTGTTCACTGAAGCTTTCTTT.

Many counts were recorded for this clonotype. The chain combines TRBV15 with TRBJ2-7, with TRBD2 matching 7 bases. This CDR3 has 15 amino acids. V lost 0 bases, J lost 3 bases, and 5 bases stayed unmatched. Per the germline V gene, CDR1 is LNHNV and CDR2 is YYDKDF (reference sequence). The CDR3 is CATSRDREAVYEQYF. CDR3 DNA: TGTGCCACCAGCAGAGATCGGGAGGCTGTCTACGAGCAGTACTTC.

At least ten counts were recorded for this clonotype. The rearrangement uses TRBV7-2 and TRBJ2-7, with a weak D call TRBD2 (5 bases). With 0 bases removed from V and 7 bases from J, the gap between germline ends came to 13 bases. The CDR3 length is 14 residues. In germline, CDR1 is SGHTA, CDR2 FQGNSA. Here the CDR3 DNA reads TGTGCCAGCAGCTTAGCATGGGATGCGGGTGAGCAGTACTTC. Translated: CASSLAWDAGEQYF.

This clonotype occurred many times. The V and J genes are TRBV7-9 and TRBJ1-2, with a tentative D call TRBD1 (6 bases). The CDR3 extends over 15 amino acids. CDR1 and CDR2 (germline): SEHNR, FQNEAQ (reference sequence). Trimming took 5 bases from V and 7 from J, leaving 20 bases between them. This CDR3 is CASSRAGGVLGGYTF. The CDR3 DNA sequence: TGTGCCAGCAGCCGGGCTGGGGGCGTTCTAGGTGGCTACACCTTC.

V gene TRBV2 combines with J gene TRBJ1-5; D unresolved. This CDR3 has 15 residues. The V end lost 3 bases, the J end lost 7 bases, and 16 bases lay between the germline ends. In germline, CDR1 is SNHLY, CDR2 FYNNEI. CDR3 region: CASSEDGHPKQPQHF. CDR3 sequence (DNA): TGTGCCAGCAGTGAGGACGGCCATCCGAAACAGCCCCAGCATTTT.

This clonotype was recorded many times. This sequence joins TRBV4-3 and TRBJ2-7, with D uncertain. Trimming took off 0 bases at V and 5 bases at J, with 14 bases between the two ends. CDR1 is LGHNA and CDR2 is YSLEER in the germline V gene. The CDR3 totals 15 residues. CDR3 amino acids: CASSQDWSAVDEQYF. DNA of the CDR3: TGCGCCAGCAGCCAAGATTGGAGTGCGGTGGACGAGCAGTACTTC.

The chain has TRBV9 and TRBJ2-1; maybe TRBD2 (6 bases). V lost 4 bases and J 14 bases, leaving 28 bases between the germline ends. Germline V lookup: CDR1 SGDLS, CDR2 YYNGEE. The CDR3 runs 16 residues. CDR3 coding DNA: TGTGCCAGCAGCTCCCAAAGACGTAGCCTCTCGGGCGGGAAGTTCTTC. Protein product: CASSSQRRSLSGGKFF.

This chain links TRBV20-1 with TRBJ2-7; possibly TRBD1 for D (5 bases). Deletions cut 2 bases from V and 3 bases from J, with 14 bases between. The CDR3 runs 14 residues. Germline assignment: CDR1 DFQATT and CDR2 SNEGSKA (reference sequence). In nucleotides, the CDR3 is TGCAGTGCTAGAAGGGGCCAGGGTGTCTACGAGCAGTACTTC. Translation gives CSARRGQGVYEQYF.

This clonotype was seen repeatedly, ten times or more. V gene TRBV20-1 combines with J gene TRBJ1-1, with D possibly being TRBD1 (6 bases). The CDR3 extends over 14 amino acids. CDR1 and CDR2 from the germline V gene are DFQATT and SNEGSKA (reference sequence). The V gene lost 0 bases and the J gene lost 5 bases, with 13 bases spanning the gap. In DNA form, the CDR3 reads TGCAGTGCTAGAGATCGGCGGGGGCGGACTGAAGCTTTCTTT. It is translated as CSARDRRGRTEAFF.

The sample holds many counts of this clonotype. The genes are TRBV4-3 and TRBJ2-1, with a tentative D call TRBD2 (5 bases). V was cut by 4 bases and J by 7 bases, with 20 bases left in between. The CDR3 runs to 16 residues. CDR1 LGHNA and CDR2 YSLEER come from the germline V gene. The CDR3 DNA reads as TGCGCCAGCAGCCTCAAAGAGGGCGATTTTAAGAATGAGCAGTTCTTC. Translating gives CASSLKEGDFKNEQFF.

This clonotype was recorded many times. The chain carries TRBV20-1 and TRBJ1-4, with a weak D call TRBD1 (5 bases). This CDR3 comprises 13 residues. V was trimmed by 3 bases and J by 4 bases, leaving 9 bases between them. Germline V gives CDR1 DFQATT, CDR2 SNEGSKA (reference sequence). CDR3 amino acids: CSARGVFNEKLFF. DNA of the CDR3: TGCAGTGCTAGGGGGGTCTTTAATGAAAAACTGTTTTTT.

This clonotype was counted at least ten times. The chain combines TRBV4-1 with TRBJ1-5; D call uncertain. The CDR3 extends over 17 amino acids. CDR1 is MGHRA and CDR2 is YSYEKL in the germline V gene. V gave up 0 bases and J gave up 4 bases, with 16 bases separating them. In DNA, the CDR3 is TGCGCCAGCAGCCAAGATGTATTGCTGGCAGCAAATCAGCCCCAGCATTTT. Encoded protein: CASSQDVLLAANQPQHF.

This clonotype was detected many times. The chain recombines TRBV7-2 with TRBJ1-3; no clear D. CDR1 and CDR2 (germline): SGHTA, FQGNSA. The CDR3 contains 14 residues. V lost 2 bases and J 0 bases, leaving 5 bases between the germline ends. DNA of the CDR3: TGTGCCAGCAGCTTAAGGGTCTCTGGAAACACCATATATTTT. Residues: CASSLRVSGNTIYF.

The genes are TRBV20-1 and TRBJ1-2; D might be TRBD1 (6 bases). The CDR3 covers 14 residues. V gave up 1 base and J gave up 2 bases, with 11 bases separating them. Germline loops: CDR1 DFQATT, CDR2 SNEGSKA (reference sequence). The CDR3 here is CSARGLGQNYGYTF. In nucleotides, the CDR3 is TGCAGTGCTAGAGGCTTGGGACAAAACTATGGCTACACCTTC.

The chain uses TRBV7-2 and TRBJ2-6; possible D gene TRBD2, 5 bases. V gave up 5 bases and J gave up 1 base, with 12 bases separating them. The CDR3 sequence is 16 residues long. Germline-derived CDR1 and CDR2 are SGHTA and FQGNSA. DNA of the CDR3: TGTGCCAGCAGCGGCAGAGGAGGATCTGGGGCCAACGTCCTGACTTTC. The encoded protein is CASSGRGGSGANVLTF.

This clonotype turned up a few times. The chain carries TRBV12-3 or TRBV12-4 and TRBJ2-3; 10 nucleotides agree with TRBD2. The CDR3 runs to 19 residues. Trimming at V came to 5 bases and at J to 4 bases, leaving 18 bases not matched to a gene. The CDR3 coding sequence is TGTGCCAGCAGTGGTTTCCCCGGGACTAGCGACTTCCCCCCAGATACGCAGTATTTT. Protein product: CASSGFPGTSDFPPDTQYF.

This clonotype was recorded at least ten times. The CDR3 DNA reads TGCAGTGCTAACCCGAAACAGGGGTATAATTCACCCCTCCACTTT. Its protein is CSANPKQGYNSPLHF. The V and J genes are TRBV20-1 and TRBJ1-6; 7 nucleotides agree with TRBD1. The CDR3 totals 15 residues. Germline lookup yields CDR1 DFQATT and CDR2 SNEGSKA (reference sequence). V gave up 4 bases and J gave up 4 bases; unmatched junction bases: 7.

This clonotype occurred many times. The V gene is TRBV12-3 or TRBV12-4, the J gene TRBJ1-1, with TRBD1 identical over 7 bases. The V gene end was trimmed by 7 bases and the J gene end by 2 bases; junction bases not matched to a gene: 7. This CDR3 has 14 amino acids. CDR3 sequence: CASKKQGRNTEAFF. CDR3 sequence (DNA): TGTGCCAGCAAAAAACAGGGGCGCAACACTGAAGCTTTCTTT.

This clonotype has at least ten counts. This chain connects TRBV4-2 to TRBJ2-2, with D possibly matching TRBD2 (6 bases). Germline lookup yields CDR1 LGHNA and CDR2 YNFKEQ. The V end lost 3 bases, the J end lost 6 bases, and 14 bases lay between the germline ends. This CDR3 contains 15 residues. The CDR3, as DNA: TGTGCCAGCAGCCACAGTGCGGAGGGGCCCGGGGAGCTGTTTTTT. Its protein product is CASSHSAEGPGELFF.

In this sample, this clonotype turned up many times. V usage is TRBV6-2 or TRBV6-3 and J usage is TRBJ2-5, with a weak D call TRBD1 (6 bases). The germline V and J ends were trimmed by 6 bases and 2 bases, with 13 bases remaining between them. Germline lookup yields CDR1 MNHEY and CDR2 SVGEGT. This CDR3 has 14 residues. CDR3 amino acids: CASSPRGQQETQYF. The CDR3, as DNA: TGTGCCAGCAGCCCCAGGGGCCAGCAAGAGACCCAGTACTTC.

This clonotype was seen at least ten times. The CDR3 DNA reads as TGTGCCAGCAGCCAAGAGGCAGGGGATTGGAGCACTGAAGCTTTCTTT. It translates to CASSQEAGDWSTEAFF. The chain employs TRBV4-2 and TRBJ1-1; D possibly corresponds to TRBD1 (6 bases). Germline CDR1 and CDR2: LGHNA and YNFKEQ. The CDR3 consists of 16 residues. Trimming removed 0 bases from V and 4 bases from J, with 15 bases in between.

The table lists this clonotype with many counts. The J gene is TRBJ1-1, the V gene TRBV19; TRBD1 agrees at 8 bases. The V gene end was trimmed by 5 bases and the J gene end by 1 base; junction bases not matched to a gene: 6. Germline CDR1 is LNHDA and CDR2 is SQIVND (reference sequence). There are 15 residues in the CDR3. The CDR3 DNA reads TGTGCCAGTAGTGTGACAGGGGCTACGAACACTGAAGCTTTCTTT. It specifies CASSVTGATNTEAFF.

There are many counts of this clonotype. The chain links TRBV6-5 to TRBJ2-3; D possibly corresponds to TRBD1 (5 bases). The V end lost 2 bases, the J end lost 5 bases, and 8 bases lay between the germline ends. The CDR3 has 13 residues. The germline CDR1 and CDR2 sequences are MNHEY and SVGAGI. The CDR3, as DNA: TGTGCCAGCAGTTACCCAGGACAAGATACGCAGTATTTT. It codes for CASSYPGQDTQYF.

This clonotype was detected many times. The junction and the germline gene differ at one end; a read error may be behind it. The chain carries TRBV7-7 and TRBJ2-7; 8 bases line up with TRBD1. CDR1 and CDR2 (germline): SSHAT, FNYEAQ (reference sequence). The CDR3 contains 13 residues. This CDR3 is CASSFTDRGEQYF. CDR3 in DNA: TGTGCTAGCAGCTTCACAGACAGGGGCGAGCAGTACTTC.